This entry lists 20 T cell receptor beta chains sequenced from one sample in a study of response to subunit inactivated influenza vaccine (dated by TCRdb to 2017 to 2018). The library was prepared using RT-PCR. The run used an Illumina HiSeq 2500. TCRdb reworked the public reads: Q25 trimming with fastp, MiXCR clone assembly, productive beta chains retained. CDR3 protein sequences are deduplicated, and each keeps its most common genes and DNA. The table for this sample lists some 500,000 distinct CDR3 sequences; 16% of them were counted only once. Less than 4% of the sample is taken by the ten largest. Sequences were derived from CD4+ T cells sorted from PBMCs, sampled 23 months after vaccination. Receptor source: a man between 50 and 75 years old who received an inactivated influenza vaccine. Donor details come from another sample of the same person, matched by shared clones.

This clonotype has a handful of counts. The chain uses TRBV10-2 and TRBJ2-7, with TRBD1 as a possible D gene (6 bases). The CDR3 has 14 amino acids. V gave up 7 bases and J gave up 3 bases, with 16 bases separating them. Germline V gene sequence: CDR1 WSHSY, CDR2 SAAADI. The CDR3 loop is CASTDGTLLYEQYF. The CDR3 bases are TGCGCCAGCACGGACGGGACACTCCTCTACGAGCAGTACTTC.

V usage is TRBV7-6 and J usage is TRBJ1-5; possibly TRBD1 for D (6 bases). Germline CDR1 is SGHVS and CDR2 is FNYEAQ. V dropped 9 bases and J dropped 0 bases, with 9 bases sitting between them. This CDR3 has 13 amino acids. The CDR3 region is CASGGGSNQPQHF. CDR3 coding DNA: TGTGCCAGTGGGGGCGGTAGCAATCAGCCCCAGCATTTT.

The gene calls are TRBV7-2 and TRBJ2-5, with D uncertain. This CDR3 has 13 residues. V gave up 4 bases and J gave up 2 bases, with 8 bases separating them. CDR1 SGHTA and CDR2 FQGNSA come from the germline V gene. The CDR3, as DNA: TGTGCCAGCAGCTCGAGCAGACAAGAGACCCAGTACTTC. Translation gives CASSSSRQETQYF.

This clonotype was detected only a few times. The chain uses TRBV4-2 and TRBJ1-6; no clear D gene. V lost 2 bases and J 7 bases, leaving 3 bases between the germline ends. The CDR3 sequence is 12 residues long. Germline lookup yields CDR1 LGHNA and CDR2 YNFKEQ. The CDR3 DNA reads TGTGCCAGCAGCCAAAGAAATTCACCCCTCCACTTT. The encoded protein is CASSQRNSPLHF.

There are a few counts of this clonotype. This chain links TRBV20-1 with TRBJ2-3; D not resolved. The CDR3 totals 12 residues. The germline V gene encodes CDR1 DFQATT and CDR2 SNEGSKA (reference sequence). Trimming removed 2 bases at V and 5 bases at J, with 8 bases between. The CDR3 coding sequence is TGCAGTGCTAGAAGCAAGCAAGATACGCAGTATTTT. This gives the protein CSARSKQDTQYF.

This clonotype showed up just a few times. The J gene is TRBJ2-3, the V gene TRBV20-1; 10 bases match TRBD2. V gave up 5 bases and J gave up 1 base; unmatched junction bases: 3. Germline V gene data show CDR1 as DFQATT and CDR2 as SNEGSKA (reference sequence). This CDR3 is built from 14 residues. CDR3 residues: CSAEGLAGTDTQYF. The DNA of the CDR3 is TGCAGTGCTGAAGGACTAGCGGGCACAGATACGCAGTATTTT.

The rearrangement uses TRBV28 and TRBJ1-5, with D uncertain. Trimming removed 6 bases from V and 0 bases from J, with 12 bases in between. The CDR3 loop spans 15 amino acids. Germline V gene sequence: CDR1 MDHEN, CDR2 SYDVKM. In DNA, the CDR3 is TGTGCCAGCAGAGAATACAGCTATAGCAATCAGCCCCAGCATTTT. Translation: CASREYSYSNQPQHF.

There are a few counts of this clonotype. The genes are TRBV4-2 and TRBJ2-1; D is undetermined. Trimming took 1 base from V and 4 from J, leaving 8 bases between them. Germline V gives CDR1 LGHNA, CDR2 YNFKEQ. This CDR3 has 14 amino acids. In DNA, the CDR3 is TGTGCCAGCAGCCAAGTGGGCGGATACAATGAGCAGTTCTTC. It encodes CASSQVGGYNEQFF.

This clonotype showed up many times. The rearrangement links TRBV20-1 to TRBJ2-4; D is unresolved. From germline, CDR1 is DFQATT and CDR2 SNEGSKA (reference sequence). Trimming cost V 0 bases and J 0 bases, with 9 bases left between them. This CDR3 comprises 15 residues. The CDR3 DNA is TGCAGTGCTAGAGATCTCGGATTAGCCAAAAACATTCAGTACTTC. Its translation is CSARDLGLAKNIQYF.

This clonotype was observed a handful of times. The V and J genes are TRBV5-1 and TRBJ2-7; D call uncertain. This CDR3 comprises 14 residues. Trimming removed 4 bases at V and 2 bases at J, with 13 bases between. Germline V lookup: CDR1 SGHRS, CDR2 YFSETQ. The CDR3 DNA reads TGCGCCAGCAGCCCCCTTCCAGGACCCTACGAGCAGTACTTC. Translation: CASSPLPGPYEQYF.

This clonotype turned up a few times. The chain links TRBV5-1 to TRBJ2-3; D might be TRBD1 (5 bases). V was cut by 0 bases and J by 2 bases, with 7 bases left in between. CDR1 is SGHRS, CDR2 YFSETQ, per germline. This CDR3 spans 14 amino acids. The CDR3 DNA sequence: TGCGCCAGCAGCTTGGCGACAGACACAGATACGCAGTATTTT. It codes for CASSLATDTDTQYF.

V and J are TRBV25-1 and TRBJ1-1, with TRBD1 matching over 10 bases. The CDR3 covers 15 residues. Per the germline V gene, CDR1 is MGHDK and CDR2 is SYGVNS. J was trimmed by 1 base and V by 6 bases; bases with no gene match: 5. The CDR3 nucleotides are TGTGCCAGCAGACGACAGGGGGCTGGGAACACTGAAGCTTTCTTT. This codes for CASRRQGAGNTEAFF.

This clonotype was seen a few times. The rearrangement joins TRBV12-3 or TRBV12-4 to TRBJ2-3; 9 bases are a match to TRBD1. This CDR3 has 17 residues. The V segment lost 2 bases and the J segment 2 bases; nucleotides outside the gene matches: 8. CDR3 protein: CASSLTLGQGFTDTQYF. The DNA for the CDR3 is TGTGCCAGCAGTTTAACCCTTGGACAGGGGTTCACAGATACGCAGTATTTT.

This clonotype was counted a few times. The chain uses TRBV9 and TRBJ1-5; D is undetermined. Germline V CDR1 and CDR2: SGDLS, YYNGEE. Trimming cost V 0 bases and J 0 bases, with 7 bases left between them. This CDR3 spans 15 amino acids. This chain's CDR3 is CASSVGPYSNQPQHF. CDR3 DNA: TGTGCCAGCAGCGTAGGCCCTTATAGCAATCAGCCCCAGCATTTT.

This chain links TRBV25-1 with TRBJ2-7; D possibly uses TRBD1 or TRBD2 (5 bases each). V lost 8 bases, J lost 5 bases, and 19 bases lay in between. The CDR3 totals 14 residues. The V gene's germline CDR1 is MGHDK and CDR2 SYGVNS. CDR3 protein: CASAPQRGCHEQYF. CDR3 DNA: TGTGCCAGCGCCCCCCAGAGGGGTTGCCACGAGCAGTACTTC.

This clonotype was seen more than once but under ten times. CDR3 sequence: CSASGGGSSGNTIYF. The CDR3 nucleotides read TGCAGTGCTAGCGGAGGGGGCTCTTCGGGTAACACCATATATTTT. The chain recombines TRBV20-1 with TRBJ1-3; 7 bases line up with TRBD1. Per germline, CDR1 DFQATT and CDR2 SNEGSKA (reference sequence). V dropped 3 bases and J dropped 7; count of bases not matched to a gene: 12. The CDR3 is made up of 15 amino acids.

This clonotype was recorded at least ten times. This chain connects TRBV5-6 to TRBJ1-1; 7 nucleotides line up with TRBD1. The CDR3 is 15 residues long. J gave up 3 bases and V 4 bases, and 9 bases lay outside the gene matches. The germline CDR1 and CDR2 sequences are SGHDT and YYEEEE. CDR3 residues: CASSKLTGRYTEAFF. The CDR3 DNA follows: TGTGCCAGCAGCAAGTTGACAGGGAGGTACACTGAAGCTTTCTTT.

This clonotype was counted a few times. The chain carries TRBV25-1 and TRBJ2-2; 9 bases fit TRBD1. The CDR3 extends over 18 amino acids. V lost 7 bases, J lost 5 bases, and 17 bases stayed unmatched. In germline, CDR1 is MGHDK, CDR2 SYGVNS. CDR3: CASTSPPGTGIRTGELFF. As DNA, the CDR3 is TGTGCCAGCACTTCACCTCCCGGGACAGGGATTCGGACCGGGGAGCTGTTTTTT.

This clonotype was seen many times. J is TRBJ2-1 and V is TRBV20-1; D unresolved. The V end lost 0 bases, the J end lost 5 bases, and 11 bases lay between the germline ends. The CDR3 sequence is 14 residues long. Per germline, CDR1 DFQATT and CDR2 SNEGSKA (reference sequence). The CDR3 sequence is CSARDMGTHNEQFF. The CDR3, as DNA: TGCAGTGCTAGAGATATGGGCACCCACAATGAGCAGTTCTTC.

This clonotype has more than one count but fewer than ten. The gene calls are TRBV20-1 and TRBJ2-3, with D perhaps TRBD2 (6 bases). Trimming removed 6 bases at V and 6 bases at J, with 13 bases between. The CDR3 totals 12 residues. Germline CDR1 is DFQATT and CDR2 is SNEGSKA (reference sequence). The CDR3 sequence is CSAPRESDTQYF. In DNA, the CDR3 is TGCAGTGCCCCCCGGGAGTCGGATACGCAGTATTTT.